This T cell receptor beta chain was sequenced during a study of human T cells and chemical hapten exposure. About the research overall: DPC (0.01%) was patch tested on the upper back and read at 6 days.

Per the original methods: Sample-level TCR yields exhibited a median of about 96,000, with a range of roughly 23,224 to 700,000. MiXCR, applied by TCRdb to the RACE reads, yields one record per CDR3 protein. The V and J calls and clone size come from TCRdb's table, not from the authors' own analysis. The repertoire includes 35,000 to 45,000 distinct CDR3 sequences, 8.9% of them detected once, and over 14% sits in the top ten. Time point described: patch test 2, 6 weeks after DPC sensitization. Treatment in this sample: therapeutic diphenylcyclopropenone sensitization with weekly scalp DPC. Alopecia patients, 18 to 70 years old and DPC-suitable, served as donors. Germline V gives CDR1 DFQATT, CDR2 SNEGSKA (reference sequence). The ends lost 3 bases at V and 3 bases at J; junction bases unmatched: 11. This CDR3 is 18 amino acids long. This clonotype appeared many times.

V usage is TRBV20-1 and J usage is TRBJ2-3, with 14 bases lining up with TRBD2. Material: whole blood, obtained in connection with sensitization to the hapten diphenylcyclopropenone (DPC). The origin of this receptor is a woman between 40 and 50 years old with alopecia areata. Some clones in this sample may be carry-over from other donors' samples. The CDR3 is CSASDPTSGGAGTDTQYF. DNA for the CDR3: TGCAGTGCTAGCGACCCGACTAGCGGGGGGGCGGGGACAGATACGCAGTATTTT.